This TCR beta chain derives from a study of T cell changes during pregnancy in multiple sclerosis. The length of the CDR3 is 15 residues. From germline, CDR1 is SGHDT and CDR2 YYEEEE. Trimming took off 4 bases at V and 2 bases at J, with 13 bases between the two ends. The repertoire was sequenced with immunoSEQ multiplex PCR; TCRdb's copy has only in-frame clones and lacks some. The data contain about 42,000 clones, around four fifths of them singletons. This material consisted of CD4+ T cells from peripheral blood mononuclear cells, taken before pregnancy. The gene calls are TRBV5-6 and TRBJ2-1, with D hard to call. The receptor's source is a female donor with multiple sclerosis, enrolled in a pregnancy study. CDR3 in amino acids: CASSPTQNPYNEQFF. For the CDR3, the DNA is TGTGCCAGCAGCCCAACCCAGAATCCCTACAATGAGCAGTTCTTC. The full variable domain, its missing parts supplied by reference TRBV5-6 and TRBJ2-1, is DAGVTQSPTHLIKTRGQQVTLRCSPKSGHDTVSWYQQALGQGPQFIFQYYEEEERQRGNFPDRFSGHQFPNYSSELNVNALLLGDSALYLCASSPTQNPYNEQFFGPGTRLTVL.